Presented here are 18 T cell receptor beta chains from one specimen sequenced in a study of T cells in Graves' hyperthyroidism and ophthalmopathy. TCR beta CDR3 region amplification was performed from RNA transcripts. The study used the HTBI primer set for a first-round RT-PCR of the TCR CDR3. TCRdb called the multiplex PCR reads again in MiXCR, with one record for every CDR3 protein. This table holds 250,000 to 300,000 distinct CDR3 sequences, about a sixth found once. The sample taken for sequencing was blood. Receptor source: an older woman with Graves' ophthalmopathy.

This clonotype appeared many times. The genes are TRBV7-2 and TRBJ2-7; tentative D call: TRBD1 (6 bases). This CDR3 has 14 amino acids. V was shortened by 3 bases and J by 6 bases, with 15 bases between the two germline ends. CDR1 is SGHTA, CDR2 FQGNSA, per germline. Here the CDR3 reads CASSFDRMAREQYF. CDR3 DNA sequence: TGTGCCAGCAGCTTCGACAGGATGGCGCGCGAGCAGTACTTC.

The sample holds many counts of this clonotype. The V and J genes are TRBV18 and TRBJ1-2, with D maybe TRBD1 (6 bases). The CDR3 has 14 residues. Trimming removed 3 bases at V and 6 bases at J, with 14 bases between. The germline V gene encodes CDR1 KGHSH and CDR2 LQKENI. CDR3 DNA sequence: TGTGCCAGCTCACCCCGACAGGAGGGGAATGGCTACACCTTC. Translation gives CASSPRQEGNGYTF.

V usage is TRBV28 and J usage is TRBJ2-5; D possibly uses TRBD1 or TRBD2 (6 bases each). The ends were cut back, 6 bases at V and 4 bases at J, with 24 bases in the middle. The germline gives CDR1 MDHEN, CDR2 SYDVKM. This CDR3 comprises 17 residues. The CDR3 reads CASSRKGVGGYRETQYF. In nucleotides, the CDR3 is TGTGCCAGCAGCCGGAAGGGTGTAGGGGGGTATCGAGAGACCCAGTACTTC.

This clonotype occurred many times. J is TRBJ1-5 and V is TRBV12-5, with 7 positions matching TRBD1. CDR1 LGHNT and CDR2 FRNRAP come from the germline V gene. J lost 0 bases, V lost 1 base, and 3 bases had no gene match. The CDR3 extends over 16 amino acids. The CDR3 bases are TGTGCTAGTGGTTTGGACCAGGGGGGTAGCAATCAGCCCCAGCATTTT. Translated: CASGLDQGGSNQPQHF.

This rearrangement joins TRBV20-1 to TRBJ2-1; D tentatively fits TRBD1 or TRBD2 (6 bases each). Trimming took 7 bases from V and 6 from J, leaving 16 bases between them. There are 13 residues in the CDR3. The V gene's germline CDR1 is DFQATT and CDR2 SNEGSKA (reference sequence). The CDR3 sequence: CSGLPGGFNEQFF. CDR3 in DNA: TGCAGTGGACTACCCGGGGGCTTCAATGAGCAGTTCTTC.

Comment on this clonotype: This clone may be a read error of a much larger clone one base away. V usage is TRBV2 and J usage is TRBJ1-4; D gene ambiguous. CDR3 length: 12 residues. CDR1 and CDR2 (germline): SNHLY, FYNNEI. Here the CDR3 reads CAGSFSSIALFF. The DNA of the CDR3 is TGTGCCGGCAGTTTCTCATCCATCGCACTGTTTTTT.

This clonotype has ten or more counts. The chain carries TRBV7-2 and TRBJ1-1; possible D gene TRBD1, 5 bases. V lost 4 bases to trimming and J lost 5 bases, with 11 bases between them. This CDR3 region has 13 residues. CDR1 SGHTA and CDR2 FQGNSA come from the germline V gene. Here the CDR3 DNA reads TGTGCCAGCAGCTCCCGGGGCGCTACTGAAGCTTTCTTT. It yields the protein CASSSRGATEAFF.

The chain is built from TRBV10-3 and TRBJ2-1, with D uncertain. V was trimmed by 4 bases and J by 4 bases, leaving 14 bases between them. The CDR3 length is 15 residues. From germline, CDR1 is ENHRY and CDR2 SYGVKD. Here the CDR3 reads CAISGARAAYNEQFF. Here the CDR3 DNA reads TGTGCCATCAGTGGGGCTAGGGCAGCTTACAATGAGCAGTTCTTC.

The chain has TRBV19 and TRBJ1-5, with unresolved D. CDR3 length: 16 residues. The germline V gene encodes CDR1 LNHDA and CDR2 SQIVND (reference sequence). Trimming removed 5 bases at V and 3 bases at J, with 17 bases between. In DNA, the CDR3 is TGTGCCAGTAGTGTTCTGGCCGTCACCCCCAATCAGCCCCAGCATTTT. This gives the protein CASSVLAVTPNQPQHF. Full variable domain (rest looked up from reference TRBV19 and TRBJ1-5): DGGITQSPKYLFRKEGQNVTLSCEQNLNHDAMYWYRQDPGQGLRLIYYSQIVNDFQKGDIAEGYSVSREKKESFPLTVTSAQKNPTAFYLCASSVLAVTPNQPQHFGDGTRLSIL.

Turning to this clonotype: A much larger clone differs from this one at a single base, so this may be a read error. This rearrangement joins TRBV2 to TRBJ1-2, with 8 bases identical to TRBD1. This CDR3 region has 12 residues. Germline CDR1 is SNHLY and CDR2 is FYNNEI. CDR3 nucleotide sequence: TGTGCCAGCCGAGCAGGGGGCTATGACTACACCTTC. Encoded protein: CASRAGGYDYTF.

This clonotype was seen ten or more times. The CDR3 DNA follows: TGCAGCGTTGAGGCAGGGGGCTATGGCTACACCTTC. The encoded protein is CSVEAGGYGYTF. The chain employs TRBV29-1 and TRBJ1-2, with 7 bases that match TRBD1. V lost 3 bases, J lost 4 bases, and 2 bases stayed unmatched. The CDR3 is made up of 12 amino acids. Germline CDR1 reads SQVTM; CDR2 reads ANQGSEA.

In its sample, this clonotype was seen many times. The V gene is TRBV4-2, the J gene TRBJ1-4; D is unclear. CDR1 is LGHNA and CDR2 is YNFKEQ in the germline V gene. V dropped 1 base and J dropped 5 bases, with 11 bases sitting between them. The CDR3 has 15 amino acids. In DNA form, the CDR3 reads TGTGCCAGCAGCCAAGGTGCCAGAGAAAATGAAAAACTGTTTTTT. As protein: CASSQGARENEKLFF.

This clonotype was seen repeatedly, ten times or more. CDR3 sequence (DNA): TGTGCCAGCACCCAACTGTCGTTGGGATATGGCTACACCTTC. It yields the protein CASTQLSLGYGYTF. J is TRBJ1-2 and V is TRBV2; no definite D call. Germline CDR1 is SNHLY and CDR2 is FYNNEI. The CDR3 spans 14 residues. V was shortened by 7 bases and J by 5 bases, with 17 bases between the two germline ends.

V is TRBV7-2 and J is TRBJ1-6; D remains ambiguous. Germline CDR1 SGHTA, CDR2 FQGNSA. CDR3 size: 11 residues. Trimming shortened V by 7 bases and J by 8 bases, and 6 bases separated the two germline ends. The CDR3 DNA follows: TGTGCCAGCAATAATGATTCACCCCTCCACTTT. Translation gives CASNNDSPLHF.

This clonotype was counted at least ten times. This chain uses TRBV20-1 with TRBJ2-7; D perhaps matches TRBD1 (6 bases). The length of the CDR3 is 14 residues. The V gene lost 6 bases and the J gene lost 1 base, with 16 bases spanning the gap. Germline V gene sequence: CDR1 DFQATT, CDR2 SNEGSKA (reference sequence). The CDR3 DNA reads as TGCAGTGCCCGGACAGTGCCAATATCCTACGAGCAGTACTTC. It yields the protein CSARTVPISYEQYF.

This clonotype was counted at least ten times. The chain is built from TRBV20-1 and TRBJ1-5; maybe TRBD1 (5 bases). This CDR3 comprises 12 residues. Per the germline V gene, CDR1 is DFQATT and CDR2 is SNEGSKA (reference sequence). V dropped 3 bases and J dropped 4 bases, with 7 bases sitting between them. CDR3 residues: CSARGPNQPQHF. The CDR3 region has the DNA TGCAGTGCTAGGGGGCCTAATCAGCCCCAGCATTTT.

The gene calls are TRBV30 and TRBJ2-5; TRBD2 agrees at 8 bases. Germline V gene data show CDR1 as GTSNPN and CDR2 as SVGIG (reference sequence). V shed 3 bases, J shed 6 bases, and the junction held 9 bases outside the gene matches. This CDR3 spans 14 amino acids. DNA for the CDR3: TGTGCCTGGAGGGGGATCGGGGGGGTACAGACCCAGTACTTC. The encoded protein is CAWRGIGGVQTQYF.

This clonotype was observed a few times. The chain links TRBV10-3 to TRBJ2-7, with 7 bases fitting TRBD1. V was clipped by 2 bases and J by 5 bases; unmatched bases: 6. Germline V gene data show CDR1 as ENHRY and CDR2 as SYGVKD. There are 14 residues in the CDR3. The CDR3 region is CAISERQGIHEQYF. CDR3 bases: TGTGCCATCAGTGAGCGACAGGGTATCCACGAGCAGTACTTC.